Listed below are T cell receptor beta chains from one sample, sequenced in a study of regulatory T cells in long-lasting Graves disease. MiXCR was run by TCRdb on the multiplex PCR reads, yielding one entry per CDR3 protein. The sample records roughly 500,000 distinct CDR3 sequences, less than 25% being singletons. Sequencing was performed on peripheral blood mononuclear cells (PBMCs), taken when the disease was refractory, from a patient treated with antithyroid drugs. The receptors derive from a female donor with Graves disease. CDR3s include the opening cysteine and the closing phenylalanine or tryptophan.

>TRBV5-1
CASTLTSGSHEQFF
>TRBV19
CASRSAGGGKETQYF
>TRBV6-1
CASSDPSSGETQYF
>TRBV7-2
CASRGTGRNQPQHF
>TRBV7-9
CARIERTGELFF
>TRBV27
CASRLPGQGTGELFF
>TRBV24-1
CATSDLPFGGGYTF
>TRBV15
CATSRGRDTSYEQYF
>TRBV28
CASGRSDEQFF
>TRBV6-5
CASSYFVDTEAFF
>TRBV20-1
CSASKSLTATNYGYTF
>TRBV5-5
CASSLVAGLAGGETQYF
>TRBV5-1
CASSLDRVGDTQYF
>TRBV20-1
CASGVDTEAFF
>TRBV7-3
CASSSSLGTGELFF
>TRBV7-3
CASSLTSYNSPLHF
>TRBV7-2
CASSRTSGGDNEQFF
>TRBV7-4
CASSLGLEAGSHEQYF
>TRBV12-3/TRBV12-4
CASSLLEETQYF
>TRBV6-5
CASSYHRDYEQYF
>TRBV6-1
CASSPQLSSGNTIYF
>TRBV5-1
CASSLNGESNQPQHF
>TRBV12-3/TRBV12-4
CASSPPLDPSEDQPQHF
>TRBV7-2
CASSLDQGQYNEQFF
>TRBV12-3/TRBV12-4
CASSTPLRNTIYF
>TRBV3-1
CASSQDSGRRNEQFF
>TRBV15
CATSGPQGAETQYF
>TRBV28
CASSYLGQGAGTQYF
>TRBV6-5
CASSYSQSTMGYEQYF
>TRBV5-6
CASSDRMGPSAQHF
>TRBV9
CASSVVTNTGELFF
>TRBV7-9
CASSLVMGGLVKNYGYTF
>TRBV9
CASSVEGTYEQYF
>TRBV20-1
CSAQGALNTEAFF
>TRBV6-5
CASSSPITTYEQYF
>TRBV28
CASTKGGSILAQHF
>TRBV5-1
CASSLQTSSYEQYF
>TRBV6-1
CASTIEGRTVNTEAFF
>TRBV20-1
CSAASGSPRVGELFF